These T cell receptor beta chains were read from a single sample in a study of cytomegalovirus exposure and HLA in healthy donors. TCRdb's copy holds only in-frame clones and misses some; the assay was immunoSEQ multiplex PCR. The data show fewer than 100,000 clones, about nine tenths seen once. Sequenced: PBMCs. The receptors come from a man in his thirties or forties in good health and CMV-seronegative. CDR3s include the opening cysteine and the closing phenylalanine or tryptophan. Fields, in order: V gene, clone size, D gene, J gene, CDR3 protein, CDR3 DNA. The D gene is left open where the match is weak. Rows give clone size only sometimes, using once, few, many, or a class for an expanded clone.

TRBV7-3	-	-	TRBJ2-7	CASSLTSGSSEQYF	TGTGCCAGCAGCTTAACGTCGGGGTCCTCGGAGCAGTACTTC
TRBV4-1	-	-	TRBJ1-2	CASSRYWMGARGYTF	TGCGCCAGCAGCCGGTATTGGATGGGGGCGAGAGGCTACACCTTC
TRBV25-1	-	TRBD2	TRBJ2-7	CASSESGGSAYF	TGTGCCAGCAGTGAAAGCGGGGGATCCGCGTACTTC
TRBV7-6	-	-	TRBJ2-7	CASSLEEAYEQYF	TGTGCCAGCAGCTTAGAAGAAGCGTACGAGCAGTACTTC
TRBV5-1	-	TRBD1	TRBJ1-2	CASSPEDRTLFHGYTF	TGCGCCAGCAGCCCCGAGGACAGGACGTTATTCCATGGCTACACCTTC
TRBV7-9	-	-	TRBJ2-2	CASSPELPRELFF	TGTGCCAGCAGCCCGGAACTACCCCGGGAGCTGTTTTTT
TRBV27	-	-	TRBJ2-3	CASRDSPSTDTQYF	TGTGCCAGCAGGGACTCGCCTAGCACAGATACGCAGTATTTT
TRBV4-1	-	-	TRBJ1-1	CASSQDSKKIRTLNTEAFF	TGCGCCAGCAGCCAAGATAGCAAGAAAATACGCACATTGAACACTGAAGCTTTCTTT
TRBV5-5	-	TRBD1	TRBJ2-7	CASSNRGASYEQYF	TGTGCCAGCAGTAACAGGGGGGCCTCCTACGAGCAGTACTTC
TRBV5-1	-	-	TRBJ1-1	CASSLRQGSTEAFF	TGCGCCAGCAGCTTGAGGCAGGGGAGCACTGAAGCTTTCTTT
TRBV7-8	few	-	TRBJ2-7	CASSLDRTYEQYF	TGTGCCAGCAGCTTGGACAGAACCTACGAGCAGTACTTC
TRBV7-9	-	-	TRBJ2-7	CASSSGFGEQYF	TGTGCCAGCAGCTCGGGGTTCGGCGAGCAGTACTTC
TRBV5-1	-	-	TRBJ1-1	CASSLRGTEAFF	TGCGCCAGCAGCTTGAGGGGTACTGAAGCTTTCTTT
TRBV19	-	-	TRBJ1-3	CASSQTAVSGNTIYF	TGTGCCAGTAGTCAAACAGCCGTCTCTGGAAACACCATATATTTT
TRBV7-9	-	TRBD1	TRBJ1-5	CASSLELGTGVQPQHF	TGTGCCAGCAGCTTAGAGTTAGGGACAGGGGTTCAGCCCCAGCATTTT
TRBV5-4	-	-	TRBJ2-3	CASSFLDTQYF	TGTGCCAGCAGCTTCCTAGATACGCAGTATTTT
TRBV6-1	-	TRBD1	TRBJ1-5	CASSAQGGQGYQPQHF	TGTGCCAGCAGTGCCCAAGGGGGACAGGGGTATCAGCCCCAGCATTTT
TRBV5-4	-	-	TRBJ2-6	CASSSQGSGANVLTF	TGTGCCAGCAGCTCTCAGGGCTCTGGGGCCAACGTCCTGACTTTC
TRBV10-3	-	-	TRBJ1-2	CAISESITDSIYGYTF	TGTGCCATCAGTGAGTCGATCACCGACAGCATCTATGGCTACACCTTC
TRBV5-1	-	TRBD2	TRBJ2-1	CASSTSGAYNEQFF	TGCGCCAGCAGCACTAGCGGGGCCTACAATGAGCAGTTCTTC
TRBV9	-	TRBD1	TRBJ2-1	CASSHRQGNRNEQFF	TGTGCCAGCAGTCATAGACAGGGAAACCGCAATGAGCAGTTCTTC
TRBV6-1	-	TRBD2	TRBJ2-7	CASSARQGLDYEQYF	TGTGCCAGCAGTGCTCGGCAGGGACTAGACTACGAGCAGTACTTC
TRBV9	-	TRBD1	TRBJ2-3	CASSVYAGTGGRGTDTQYF	TGTGCCAGCAGCGTCTATGCCGGGACAGGGGGAAGGGGCACAGATACGCAGTATTTT
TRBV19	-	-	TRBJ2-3	CASGEQGSTDTQYF	TGTGCCAGTGGCGAGCAGGGCTCCACAGATACGCAGTATTTT
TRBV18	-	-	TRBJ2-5	CASSPLNLETQYF	TGTGCCAGCTCACCACTCAATTTAGAGACCCAGTACTTC
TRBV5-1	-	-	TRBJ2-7	CASSLTTPGSGDFYEQYF	TGCGCCAGCAGCTTGACCACTCCTGGTTCGGGGGACTTCTACGAGCAGTACTTC
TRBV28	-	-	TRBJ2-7	CASGSSGYGTYEQYF	TGTGCCAGCGGGTCATCGGGGTATGGGACCTACGAGCAGTACTTC
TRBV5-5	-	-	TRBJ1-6	CASQRGSTDSYNSPLHF	TGTGCCTCCCAGCGGGGTTCGACCGACTCCTATAATTCACCCCTCCACTTT
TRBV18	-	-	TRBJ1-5	CASSPVSGNQPQHF	TGTGCCAGCTCACCAGTCTCCGGCAATCAGCCCCAGCATTTT
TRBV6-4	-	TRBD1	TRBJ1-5	CASSETGSTQPQHF	TGTGCCAGCAGTGAGACAGGGTCAACTCAGCCCCAGCATTTT
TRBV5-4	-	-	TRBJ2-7	CASSSSSYEQYF	TGTGCCAGCAGTTCGAGCTCCTACGAGCAGTACTTC
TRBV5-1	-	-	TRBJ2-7	CASSLDGYTYEQYF	TGCGCCAGCAGCTTAGACGGGTATACCTACGAGCAGTACTTC
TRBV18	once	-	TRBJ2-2	CASSPRGDDGELFF	TGTGCCAGCTCACCACGGGGAGATGACGGGGAGCTGTTTTTT
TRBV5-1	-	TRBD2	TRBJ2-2	CASSLGVGRAQTLNTGELFF	TGCGCCAGCAGCTTGGGAGTCGGGAGGGCCCAAACGCTCAACACCGGGGAGCTGTTTTTT
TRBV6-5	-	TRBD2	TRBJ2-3	CASSYIAGARPDTQYF	TGTGCCAGCAGTTATATAGCGGGAGCCCGTCCAGATACGCAGTATTTT
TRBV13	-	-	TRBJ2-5	CASSLFRGLTAETQYF	TGTGCCAGCAGCTTATTTCGGGGACTCACCGCAGAGACCCAGTACTTC
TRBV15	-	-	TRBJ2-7	CATSSVFGQISYEQYF	TGTGCCACCAGCAGTGTTTTTGGGCAGATCTCCTACGAGCAGTACTTC